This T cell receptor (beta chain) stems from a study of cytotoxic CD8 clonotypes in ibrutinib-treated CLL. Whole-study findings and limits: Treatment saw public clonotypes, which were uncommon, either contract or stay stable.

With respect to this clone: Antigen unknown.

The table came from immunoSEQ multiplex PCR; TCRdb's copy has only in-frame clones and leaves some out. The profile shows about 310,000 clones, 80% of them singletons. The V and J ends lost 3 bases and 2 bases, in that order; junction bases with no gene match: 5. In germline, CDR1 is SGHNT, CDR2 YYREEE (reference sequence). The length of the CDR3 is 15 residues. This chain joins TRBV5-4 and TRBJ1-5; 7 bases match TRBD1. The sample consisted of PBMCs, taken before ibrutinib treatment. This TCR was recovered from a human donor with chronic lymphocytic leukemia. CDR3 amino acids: CASSSGGTGNQPQHF. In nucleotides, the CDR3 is TGTGCCAGCAGCTCGGGTGGGACAGGCAATCAGCCCCAGCATTTT.